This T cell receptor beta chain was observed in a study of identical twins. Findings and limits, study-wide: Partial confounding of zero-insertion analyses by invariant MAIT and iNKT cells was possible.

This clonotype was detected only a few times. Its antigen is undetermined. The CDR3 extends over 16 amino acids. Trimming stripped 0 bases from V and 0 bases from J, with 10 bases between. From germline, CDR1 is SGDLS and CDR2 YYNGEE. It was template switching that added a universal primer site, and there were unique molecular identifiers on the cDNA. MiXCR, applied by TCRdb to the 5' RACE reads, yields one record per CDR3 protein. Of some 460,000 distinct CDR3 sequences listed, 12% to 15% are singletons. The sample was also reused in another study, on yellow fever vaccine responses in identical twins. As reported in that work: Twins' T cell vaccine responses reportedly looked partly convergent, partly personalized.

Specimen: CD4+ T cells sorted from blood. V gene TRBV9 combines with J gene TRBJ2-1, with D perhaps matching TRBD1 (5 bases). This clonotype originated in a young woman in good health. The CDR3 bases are TGTGCCAGCAGCGTAGGTGTACAGGCCTCCTACAATGAGCAGTTCTTC. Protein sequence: CASSVGVQASYNEQFF.